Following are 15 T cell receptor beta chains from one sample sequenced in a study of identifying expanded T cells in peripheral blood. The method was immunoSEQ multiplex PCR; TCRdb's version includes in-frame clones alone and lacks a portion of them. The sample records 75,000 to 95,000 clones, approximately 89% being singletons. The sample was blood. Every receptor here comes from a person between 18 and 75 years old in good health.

CDR3 bases: TGTGCCAGCAGCTTTACCGGGACTAGCGGATACGAGCAGTACTTC. Protein sequence: CASSFTGTSGYEQYF. This rearrangement joins TRBV7-2 to TRBJ2-7, with 11 nucleotides matching TRBD2. The V segment lost 3 bases and the J segment 4 bases; nucleotides outside the gene matches: 5. CDR1 is SGHTA, CDR2 FQGNSA, per germline. The CDR3 length is 15 residues.

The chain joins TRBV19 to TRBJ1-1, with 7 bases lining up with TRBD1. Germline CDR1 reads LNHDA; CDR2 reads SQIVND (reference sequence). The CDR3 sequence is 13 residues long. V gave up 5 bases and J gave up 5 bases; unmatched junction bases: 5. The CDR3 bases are TGTGCCAGTAGTCTGACAGGGTGGACTGAAGCTTTCTTT. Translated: CASSLTGWTEAFF.

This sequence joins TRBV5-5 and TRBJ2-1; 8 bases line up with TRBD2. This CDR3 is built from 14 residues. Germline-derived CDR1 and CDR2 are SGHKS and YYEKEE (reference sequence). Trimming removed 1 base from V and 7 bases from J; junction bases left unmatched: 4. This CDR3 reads CASSLSSGLNEQFF. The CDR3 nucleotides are TGTGCCAGCAGCTTGTCTAGCGGGCTAAATGAGCAGTTCTTC.

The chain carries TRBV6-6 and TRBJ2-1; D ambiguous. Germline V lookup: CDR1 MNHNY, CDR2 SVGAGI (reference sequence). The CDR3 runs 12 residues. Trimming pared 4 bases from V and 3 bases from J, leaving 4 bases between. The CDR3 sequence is CASSFSYNEQFF. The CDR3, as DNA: TGTGCCAGCAGTTTTAGCTACAATGAGCAGTTCTTC.

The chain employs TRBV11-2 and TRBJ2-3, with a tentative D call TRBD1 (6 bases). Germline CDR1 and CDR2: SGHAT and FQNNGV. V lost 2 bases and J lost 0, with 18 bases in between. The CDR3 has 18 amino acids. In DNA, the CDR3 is TGTGCCAGCAGCTTAATCCCAGGACAGTCGGGCAGCACAGATACGCAGTATTTT. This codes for CASSLIPGQSGSTDTQYF.

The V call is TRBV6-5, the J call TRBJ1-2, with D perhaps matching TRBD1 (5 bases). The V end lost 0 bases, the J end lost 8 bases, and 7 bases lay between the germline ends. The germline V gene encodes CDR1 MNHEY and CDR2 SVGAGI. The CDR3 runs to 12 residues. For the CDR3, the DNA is TGTGCCAGCAGTTACTCAGGGGTCGGCTACACCTTC. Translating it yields CASSYSGVGYTF.

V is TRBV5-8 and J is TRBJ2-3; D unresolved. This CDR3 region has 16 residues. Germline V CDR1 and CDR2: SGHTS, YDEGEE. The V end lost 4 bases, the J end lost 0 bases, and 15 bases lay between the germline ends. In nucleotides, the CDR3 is TGTGCCAGCAGCCCTGGGGAAGGGTTAAGCACAGATACGCAGTATTTT. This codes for CASSPGEGLSTDTQYF.

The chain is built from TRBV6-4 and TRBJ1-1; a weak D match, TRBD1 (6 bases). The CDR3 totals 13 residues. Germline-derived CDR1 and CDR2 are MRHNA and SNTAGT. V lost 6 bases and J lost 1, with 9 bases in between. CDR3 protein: CASSAQGNTEAFF. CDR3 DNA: TGTGCCAGCAGCGCACAGGGGAACACTGAAGCTTTCTTT.

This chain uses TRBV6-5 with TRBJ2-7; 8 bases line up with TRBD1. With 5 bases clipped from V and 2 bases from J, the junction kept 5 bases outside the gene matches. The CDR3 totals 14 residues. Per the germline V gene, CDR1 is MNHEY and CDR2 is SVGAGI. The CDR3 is CASSRTQGAYEQYF. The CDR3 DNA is TGTGCCAGCAGTCGCACACAGGGGGCCTACGAGCAGTACTTC.

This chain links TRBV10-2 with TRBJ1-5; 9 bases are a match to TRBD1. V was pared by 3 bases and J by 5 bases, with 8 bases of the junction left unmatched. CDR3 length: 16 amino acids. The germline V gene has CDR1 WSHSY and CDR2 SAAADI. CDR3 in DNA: TGCGCCAGCAGTGACCTGAGGGGACAGGGACATCAGCCCCAGCATTTT. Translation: CASSDLRGQGHQPQHF.

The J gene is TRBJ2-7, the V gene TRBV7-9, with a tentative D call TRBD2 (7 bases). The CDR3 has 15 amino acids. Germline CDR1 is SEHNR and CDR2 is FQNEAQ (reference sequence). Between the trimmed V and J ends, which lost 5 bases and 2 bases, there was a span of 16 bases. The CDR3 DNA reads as TGTGCCAGCAGCCGTGGGGGGGGCGTCGCCTACGAGCAGTACTTC. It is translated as CASSRGGGVAYEQYF.

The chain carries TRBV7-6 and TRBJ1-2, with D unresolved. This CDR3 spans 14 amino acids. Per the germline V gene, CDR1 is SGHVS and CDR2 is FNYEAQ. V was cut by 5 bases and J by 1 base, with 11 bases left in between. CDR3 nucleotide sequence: TGTGCCAGCAGCCCGGATATCTTTAACTATGGCTACACCTTC. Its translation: CASSPDIFNYGYTF.

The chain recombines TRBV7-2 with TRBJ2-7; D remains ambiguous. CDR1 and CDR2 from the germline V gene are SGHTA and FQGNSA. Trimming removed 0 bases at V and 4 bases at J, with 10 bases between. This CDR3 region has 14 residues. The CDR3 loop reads CASSLASLNYEQYF. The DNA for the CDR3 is TGTGCCAGCAGCTTAGCCAGCTTAAATTACGAGCAGTACTTC.

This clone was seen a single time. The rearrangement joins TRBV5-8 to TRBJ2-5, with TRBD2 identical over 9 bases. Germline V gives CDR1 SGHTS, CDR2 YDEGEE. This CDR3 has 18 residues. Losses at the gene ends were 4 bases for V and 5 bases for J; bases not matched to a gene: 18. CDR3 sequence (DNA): TGTGCCAGCAGCCCCTTAATAAATAGCGGGAGTTATGATGAGACCCAGTACTTC. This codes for CASSPLINSGSYDETQYF.

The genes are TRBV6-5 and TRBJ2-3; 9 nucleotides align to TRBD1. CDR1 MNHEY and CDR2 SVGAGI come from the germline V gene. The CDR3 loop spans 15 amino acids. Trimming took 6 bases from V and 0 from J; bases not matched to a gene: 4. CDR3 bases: TGTGCCAGCAGAGGGGGGACAGGGAGCACAGATACGCAGTATTTT. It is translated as CASRGGTGSTDTQYF.